What follows are 21 T cell receptor beta chains derived from one specimen sequenced in a study of blood T cell repertoires in COVID-19. Clones were read by immunoSEQ multiplex PCR, and TCRdb kept only the in-frame ones, dropping some. The sample contains around 120,000 clones, 90% of which appear only once. The sample consisted of peripheral blood. These receptors originate from a woman aged 60-75 years with COVID-19, enrolled during active disease.

This rearrangement joins TRBV4-2 to TRBJ1-2, with 12 bases identical to TRBD1. The CDR3 contains 16 residues. Germline CDR1 is LGHNA and CDR2 is YNFKEQ. Trimming cost V 4 bases and J 5 bases; bases outside gene matches: 8. DNA of the CDR3: TGTGCCAGCAGCCCCAGGGACAGGGGGCTTGATTATGGCTACACCTTC. Amino acids: CASSPRDRGLDYGYTF.

CDR3 residues: CASSEPGQGAEKLFF. The CDR3 DNA follows: TGCGCCAGCAGTGAGCCTGGACAGGGGGCGGAAAAACTGTTTTTT. The chain carries TRBV10-2 and TRBJ1-4, with 11 bases identical to TRBD1. The J segment lost 8 bases and the V segment lost 2 bases, leaving 4 bases of the junction unmatched. Germline lookup yields CDR1 WSHSY and CDR2 SAAADI. CDR3 length: 15 residues.

The chain carries TRBV20-1 and TRBJ2-5; the match to TRBD1 covers 9 bases. The V and J ends lost 3 bases and 1 base, in that order; junction bases with no gene match: 9. The CDR3 is 16 amino acids. CDR1 and CDR2 from the germline V gene are DFQATT and SNEGSKA (reference sequence). The CDR3 loop reads CSASGGQGVVQETQYF. DNA for the CDR3: TGCAGTGCTAGTGGGGGACAGGGCGTCGTCCAAGAGACCCAGTACTTC.

The CDR3 bases are TGTGCCAGCAGGCCACAGGGAAACTATGGCTACACCTTC. It yields the protein CASRPQGNYGYTF. The V call is TRBV6-5, the J call TRBJ1-2, with D perhaps matching TRBD1 (6 bases). The V gene lost 6 bases and the J gene lost 2 bases, with 10 bases spanning the gap. Germline-derived CDR1 and CDR2 are MNHEY and SVGAGI. The CDR3 has 13 amino acids.

The V gene is TRBV7-6, the J gene TRBJ2-2; maybe TRBD2 (7 bases). Trimming left V 2 bases short and J 4 bases short, with 11 bases between. This CDR3 has 15 amino acids. The germline gives CDR1 SGHVS, CDR2 FNYEAQ. CDR3 amino acids: CASSLSGGLTGELFF. The CDR3 coding sequence is TGTGCCAGCAGCTTATCGGGGGGCCTCACCGGGGAGCTGTTTTTT. Full variable domain (outside the CDR3, taken from reference TRBV7-6 and TRBJ2-2): GAGVSQSPRYKVTKRGQDVALRCDPISGHVSLYWYRQALGQGPEFLTYFNYEAQQDKSGLPNDRFSAERPEGSISTLTIQRTEQRDSAMYRCASSLSGGLTGELFFGEGSRLTVL.

The chain is built from TRBV12-5 and TRBJ2-3; TRBD1 is a possible D gene (6 bases). Germline assignment: CDR1 LGHNT and CDR2 FRNRAP. The CDR3 sequence is 14 residues long. V was shortened by 5 bases and J by 3 bases, with 12 bases between the two germline ends. The CDR3 is CASGQRGLTDTQYF. The CDR3 nucleotides read TGTGCTAGTGGTCAGAGGGGGTTGACAGATACGCAGTATTTT.

This rearrangement joins TRBV5-6 to TRBJ2-1, with 7 bases aligning to TRBD1. Germline values: CDR1 SGHDT, CDR2 YYEEEE. V was pared by 6 bases and J by 2 bases, with 5 bases of the junction left unmatched. This CDR3 spans 14 amino acids. The CDR3 nucleotides read TGTGCCAGCACGGGACAGACAACCTACAATGAGCAGTTCTTC. Its protein product is CASTGQTTYNEQFF.

The chain couples TRBV12-3 or TRBV12-4 to TRBJ2-7; D remains unclear. The CDR3 has 12 residues. The V gene lost 2 bases and the J gene lost 3 bases, with 5 bases spanning the gap. CDR3 loop: CASSLYSYEQYF. The CDR3 region has the DNA TGTGCCAGCAGTTTATATAGCTACGAGCAGTACTTC.

This sequence joins TRBV5-4 and TRBJ2-5, with 8 bases matching TRBD2. CDR1 and CDR2 from the germline V gene are SGHNT and YYREEE (reference sequence). The CDR3 sequence is 13 residues long. V was clipped by 2 bases and J by 4 bases; unmatched bases: 1. The CDR3 sequence: CASSFGGVETQYF. In nucleotides, the CDR3 is TGTGCCAGCAGCTTCGGGGGGGTAGAGACCCAGTACTTC.

This clone was seen just once. The gene calls are TRBV29-1 and TRBJ1-1, with D possibly being TRBD1 (5 bases). Trimming removed 0 bases from V and 1 base from J, with 12 bases in between. CDR3 length: 15 amino acids. Germline assignment: CDR1 SQVTM and CDR2 ANQGSEA. The CDR3 DNA reads TGCAGCGTTGAAGACACGGGCGGGGGGAACACTGAAGCTTTCTTT. Amino acid sequence: CSVEDTGGGNTEAFF.

This clone was picked up one time. The V and J genes are TRBV19 and TRBJ2-7, with a tentative D call TRBD1 (6 bases). The CDR3 spans 12 residues. V was trimmed by 6 bases and J by 3 bases, leaving 9 bases between them. Looked up from germline, CDR1 is LNHDA and CDR2 is SQIVND (reference sequence). The chain's CDR3 is CASSGTYYEQYF. DNA for the CDR3: TGTGCCAGTAGCGGGACATACTACGAGCAGTACTTC.

The V call is TRBV19, the J call TRBJ2-3; 13 bases are a match to TRBD2. The germline CDR1 and CDR2 sequences are LNHDA and SQIVND (reference sequence). The CDR3 loop spans 18 amino acids. V was clipped by 3 bases and J by 2 bases; unmatched bases: 8. CDR3 coding DNA: TGTGCCAGTAGTATTGACCCGACTAGCGGGGGGTCCACAGATACGCAGTATTTT. It yields the protein CASSIDPTSGGSTDTQYF. Full variable domain (rest looked up from reference TRBV19 and TRBJ2-3): DGGITQSPKYLFRKEGQNVTLSCEQNLNHDAMYWYRQDPGQGLRLIYYSQIVNDFQKGDIAEGYSVSREKKESFPLTVTSAQKNPTAFYLCASSIDPTSGGSTDTQYFGPGTRLTVL.

This chain links TRBV4-3 with TRBJ2-2; TRBD1 aligns across 9 bases. V trimming: 3 bases; J trimming: 2 bases; junction bases outside the gene matches: 7. CDR1 LGHNA and CDR2 YSLEER come from the germline V gene. The CDR3 consists of 17 residues. The CDR3 nucleotides are TGCGCCAGCAGCCAGGTCGGACAGGGGCGAAACACCGGGGAGCTGTTTTTT. Translation: CASSQVGQGRNTGELFF.

The gene calls are TRBV11-2 and TRBJ1-1; D possibly corresponds to TRBD1 (6 bases). CDR1 is SGHAT and CDR2 is FQNNGV in the germline V gene. The CDR3 runs 15 residues. V was cut by 3 bases and J by 7 bases, with 18 bases left in between. This CDR3 reads CASSFSGAQSHEAFF. CDR3 nucleotides: TGTGCCAGCAGCTTTTCAGGGGCCCAAAGTCATGAAGCTTTCTTT.

This clone was observed once. The chain links TRBV19 to TRBJ2-2; 7 bases are a match to TRBD1. Unmatched junction bases numbered 3, after V lost 1 base and J lost 4 bases. The CDR3 extends over 15 amino acids. CDR1 and CDR2 (germline): LNHDA, SQIVND (reference sequence). CDR3 residues: CASSIGQGGTGELFF. The CDR3 region has the DNA TGTGCCAGTAGTATAGGACAGGGTGGCACCGGGGAGCTGTTTTTT.

V usage is TRBV3-1 (or the pseudogene TRBV3-2) and J usage is TRBJ2-4; D is perhaps TRBD1 (6 bases). Germline CDR1 is LGHDT and CDR2 is YNNKEL (reference sequence). This CDR3 has 16 amino acids. V shed 2 bases and J shed 2 bases, with 13 bases lying between them. CDR3 nucleotide sequence: TGTGCCAGCAGCCAAACGTCGAGGGACACCAAAAACATTCAGTACTTC. Translating gives CASSQTSRDTKNIQYF.

This chain connects TRBV19 to TRBJ2-7; a weak D match, TRBD2 (6 bases). V shed 5 bases and J shed 0 bases, with 8 bases lying between them. The CDR3 totals 13 residues. Germline CDR1 is LNHDA and CDR2 is SQIVND (reference sequence). CDR3 DNA sequence: TGTGCCAGTAGTTGGGGGGTCTCCTACGAGCAGTACTTC. It yields the protein CASSWGVSYEQYF.

The chain joins TRBV18 to TRBJ2-3; possible D gene TRBD1, 6 bases. V was pared by 2 bases and J by 1 base, with 13 bases between. The CDR3 sequence is 16 residues long. Germline assignment: CDR1 KGHSH and CDR2 LQKENI. DNA of the CDR3: TGTGCCAGCTCACCAAATCCAGGACAGCGCACAGATACGCAGTATTTT. Protein: CASSPNPGQRTDTQYF.

The chain carries TRBV5-6 and TRBJ2-1; the D is unclear. The CDR3 is made up of 12 amino acids. Germline V gene sequence: CDR1 SGHDT, CDR2 YYEEEE. V gave up 4 bases and J gave up 9 bases, with 11 bases separating them. CDR3 sequence (DNA): TGTGCCAGCAGCATAGGAGTAGCTGAGCAGTTCTTC. Translated, it gives CASSIGVAEQFF.

The rearrangement joins TRBV27 to TRBJ1-1, with D tentatively TRBD1 (5 bases). The CDR3 totals 15 residues. Per germline, CDR1 MNHEY and CDR2 SMNVEV (reference sequence). The V gene lost 6 bases and the J gene lost 1 base, with 15 bases spanning the gap. The CDR3 is CASRGRGYRNTEAFF. CDR3 DNA: TGTGCCAGCAGAGGGAGGGGTTATAGGAACACTGAAGCTTTCTTT.

The chain uses TRBV5-6 and TRBJ2-5, with TRBD2 identical over 10 bases. With 5 bases clipped from V and 5 bases from J, the junction kept 6 bases outside the gene matches. CDR1 SGHDT and CDR2 YYEEEE come from the germline V gene. The CDR3 runs 14 residues. The CDR3 is CASRELAGSETQYF. Here the CDR3 DNA reads TGTGCCAGCAGGGAACTAGCGGGGAGTGAGACCCAGTACTTC.